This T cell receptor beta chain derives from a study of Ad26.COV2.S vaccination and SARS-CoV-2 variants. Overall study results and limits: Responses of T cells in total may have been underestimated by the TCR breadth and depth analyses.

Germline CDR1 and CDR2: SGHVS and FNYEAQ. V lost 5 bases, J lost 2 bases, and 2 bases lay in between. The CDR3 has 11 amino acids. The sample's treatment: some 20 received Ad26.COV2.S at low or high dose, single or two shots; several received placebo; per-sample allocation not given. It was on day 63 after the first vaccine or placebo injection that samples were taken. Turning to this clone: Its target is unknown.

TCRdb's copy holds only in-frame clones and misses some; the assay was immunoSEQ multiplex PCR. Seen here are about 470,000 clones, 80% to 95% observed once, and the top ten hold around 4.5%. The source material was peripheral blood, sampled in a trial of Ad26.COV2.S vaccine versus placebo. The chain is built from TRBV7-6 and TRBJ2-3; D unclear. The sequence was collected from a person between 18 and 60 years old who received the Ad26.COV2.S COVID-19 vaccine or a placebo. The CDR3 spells CASSLTDTQYF. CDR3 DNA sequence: TGTGCCAGCAGCCTCACAGATACGCAGTATTTT.